The 28 T cell receptor beta chains given below trace back to one sample, sequenced in a study of cytomegalovirus exposure and HLA in healthy donors. This PCR relied on a set of 60 Vbeta primers and 13 Jbeta primers. TCRdb's copy holds only in-frame clones and misses some; the assay was immunoSEQ multiplex PCR. The repertoire includes over 250,000 clones, 86% of them detected once, and almost 4% sits in the top ten. Sequencing used PBMCs. The receptors originated from a man between 40 and 49 years old in good health and CMV-seropositive.

This clone was recorded a few times. This chain uses TRBV28 with TRBJ1-1; no clear D gene. The ends were cut back, 2 bases at V and 0 bases at J, with 4 bases in the middle. Germline V lookup: CDR1 MDHEN, CDR2 SYDVKM. The CDR3 extends over 13 amino acids. The CDR3 region has the DNA TGTGCCAGCAGTTTAGCGATGAACACTGAAGCTTTCTTT. The encoded protein is CASSLAMNTEAFF.

The chain employs TRBV30 and TRBJ2-3, with 12 nucleotides matching TRBD2. Per the germline V gene, CDR1 is GTSNPN and CDR2 is SVGIG (reference sequence). The J segment lost 3 bases and the V segment lost 2 bases, leaving 9 bases of the junction unmatched. CDR3 length: 17 amino acids. The CDR3 here is CAWSPPGLAGSTDTQYF. For the CDR3, the DNA is TGTGCCTGGAGTCCTCCTGGACTAGCGGGATCGACAGATACGCAGTATTTT.

This chain connects TRBV29-1 to TRBJ2-1; TRBD1 aligns across 10 bases. Per the germline V gene, CDR1 is SQVTM and CDR2 is ANQGSEA. With 6 bases clipped from V and 4 bases from J, the junction kept 6 bases outside the gene matches. CDR3 length: 14 residues. The CDR3 here is CSVEKGQGYNEQFF. CDR3 bases: TGCAGCGTGGAGAAGGGACAGGGGTACAATGAGCAGTTCTTC.

J is TRBJ2-5 and V is TRBV5-1; 12 bases match TRBD2. Germline CDR1 and CDR2: SGHRS and YFSETQ. The CDR3 is made up of 17 amino acids. J was trimmed by 1 base and V by 4 bases; bases with no gene match: 8. CDR3 in amino acids: CASSPGLAGDSQETQYF. In DNA, the CDR3 is TGCGCCAGCAGCCCGGGACTAGCGGGTGATTCCCAAGAGACCCAGTACTTC.

The V call is TRBV2, the J call TRBJ1-2; TRBD1 matches at 7 bases. The CDR3 contains 14 residues. Germline lookup yields CDR1 SNHLY and CDR2 FYNNEI. The V segment lost 2 bases and the J segment 5 bases; nucleotides outside the gene matches: 5. The CDR3 here is CASSELSGGYGYTF. The CDR3 DNA sequence: TGTGCCAGCAGTGAACTATCAGGGGGGTATGGCTACACCTTC.

Details on this clone: Other DNA sequences in this sample translate to the same CDR3. The chain links TRBV7-9 to TRBJ2-7; D may be TRBD2 (5 bases). The CDR3 runs to 12 residues. V was shortened by 5 bases and J by 3 bases, with 8 bases between the two germline ends. CDR1 and CDR2 (germline): SEHNR, FQNEAQ (reference sequence). Here the CDR3 reads CASSRTGYEQYF. The CDR3 nucleotides read TGTGCCAGCAGCCGGACTGGCTACGAGCAGTACTTC.

This clone showed up just a few times. DNA of the CDR3: TGTGCCAGCAGTTATTCGGGACTGGAAGGGGTGTACGAGCAGTACTTC. This sequence encodes CASSYSGLEGVYEQYF. This rearrangement joins TRBV6-5 to TRBJ2-7, with D perhaps matching TRBD2 (6 bases). V lost 3 bases and J 4 bases, leaving 19 bases between the germline ends. The CDR3 contains 16 residues. The germline V gene encodes CDR1 MNHEY and CDR2 SVGAGI.

This clone appeared a single time. V usage is TRBV5-1 and J usage is TRBJ1-1; TRBD1 matches 8 bases. Germline V gene sequence: CDR1 SGHRS, CDR2 YFSETQ. CDR3 size: 15 residues. V shed 0 bases and J 5 bases; nucleotides not matched to a gene: 6. CDR3 DNA: TGCGCCAGCAGCTTGGACAGGGGGTCGAAGACTGAAGCTTTCTTT. Translated, it gives CASSLDRGSKTEAFF.

This sequence joins TRBV29-1 and TRBJ2-5; D might be TRBD2 (6 bases). The CDR3 covers 12 residues. V gave up 0 bases and J gave up 5 bases, with 7 bases separating them. Germline loops: CDR1 SQVTM, CDR2 ANQGSEA. The DNA of the CDR3 is TGCAGCGTTGAAGATCTAGCGGAGACCCAGTACTTC. It is translated as CSVEDLAETQYF.

This clone was counted once. V usage is TRBV7-3 and J usage is TRBJ2-1; 9 nucleotides align to TRBD1. The CDR3 covers 15 residues. Germline CDR1 and CDR2: SGHTA and FQGTGA. V lost 5 bases to trimming and J lost 5 bases; unmatched junction nucleotides: 7. CDR3 DNA sequence: TGTGCCAGCAGCCACTCCGGGACAGGGCACAATGAGCAGTTCTTC. Protein: CASSHSGTGHNEQFF.

This chain uses TRBV2 with TRBJ2-3; 10 bases map to TRBD1. The trim removed 8 bases at V and 6 bases at J, leaving 17 bases unmatched. Germline CDR1 SNHLY, CDR2 FYNNEI. The CDR3 has 17 residues. The CDR3 DNA follows: TGTGCCAGCCCGAGGTTAGGAACCGGGACAGGGGTGGATACGCAGTATTTT. It encodes CASPRLGTGTGVDTQYF.

The chain employs TRBV7-9 and TRBJ2-5; TRBD2 matches at 11 bases. The V gene end was trimmed by 5 bases and the J gene end by 2 bases; junction bases not matched to a gene: 7. The CDR3 contains 16 residues. Germline V gene sequence: CDR1 SEHNR, CDR2 FQNEAQ (reference sequence). The CDR3 nucleotides are TGTGCCAGCAGCCCAAGACTAGCGGGACGACAAGAGACCCAGTACTTC. Encoded protein: CASSPRLAGRQETQYF.

The chain carries TRBV2 and TRBJ2-3, with 11 positions matching TRBD2. The germline gives CDR1 SNHLY, CDR2 FYNNEI. The CDR3 length is 15 residues. The V gene end was trimmed by 8 bases and the J gene end by 4 bases; junction bases not matched to a gene: 8. The CDR3 region is CASRQLAGAPDTQYF. CDR3 DNA sequence: TGTGCCAGCCGTCAACTAGCGGGAGCCCCAGATACGCAGTATTTT.

The chain uses TRBV19 and TRBJ1-5; 7 nucleotides match TRBD1. CDR1 and CDR2 from the germline V gene are LNHDA and SQIVND (reference sequence). This CDR3 comprises 12 residues. V trimming: 5 bases; J trimming: 8 bases; junction bases outside the gene matches: 3. As DNA, the CDR3 is TGTGCCAGTAGTCCCGGACAGGAGCCCCAGCATTTT. This encodes CASSPGQEPQHF.

The chain employs TRBV5-1 and TRBJ1-5, with TRBD1 matching over 7 bases. This CDR3 contains 15 residues. With 0 bases clipped from V and 5 bases from J, the junction kept 5 bases outside the gene matches. Germline-derived CDR1 and CDR2 are SGHRS and YFSETQ. CDR3 amino acids: CASSLEGGWDQPQHF. The CDR3 DNA reads as TGCGCCAGCAGCTTGGAAGGGGGCTGGGATCAGCCCCAGCATTTT.

The chain is built from TRBV14 and TRBJ2-7, with 7 bases fitting TRBD2. CDR1 is SGHDN and CDR2 is FVKESK in the germline V gene. The CDR3 has 17 residues. The V gene end was trimmed by 4 bases and the J gene end by 6 bases; junction bases not matched to a gene: 18. Written as DNA, the CDR3 is TGTGCCAGCAGCCCACTCCGAGGCGTGACGGGAGGTCTCGAGCAGTACTTC. Protein sequence: CASSPLRGVTGGLEQYF.

This rearrangement joins TRBV7-2 to TRBJ1-6; 7 bases fit TRBD1. This CDR3 has 14 residues. Losses at the gene ends were 5 bases for V and 7 bases for J; bases not matched to a gene: 5. Per germline, CDR1 SGHTA and CDR2 FQGNSA. The CDR3 region is CASSSRDSNSPLHF. DNA of the CDR3: TGTGCCAGCAGCAGCCGGGACAGCAATTCACCCCTCCACTTT. Drawing the rest from reference TRBV7-2 and TRBJ1-6, the complete variable domain is GAGVSQSPSNKVTEKGKDVELRCDPISGHTALYWYRQSLGQGLEFLIYFQGNSAPDKSGLPSDRFSAERTGGSVSTLTIQRTQQEDSAVYLCASSSRDSNSPLHFGNGTRLTVT.

The chain recombines TRBV2 with TRBJ1-1, with D perhaps TRBD1 (6 bases). The germline V and J ends were trimmed by 8 bases and 0 bases, with 19 bases remaining between them. The CDR3 extends over 16 amino acids. Germline V CDR1 and CDR2: SNHLY, FYNNEI. CDR3 bases: TGTGCCAGCCACCGGGGGGGGGCCAAAATGAACACTGAAGCTTTCTTT. Protein: CASHRGGAKMNTEAFF.

The CDR3 nucleotides are TGCACCAGCAGCCAAGCCCCTCTGTGTGTGGACAATCAAGAGACCCAGTACTTC. Translated: CTSSQAPLCVDNQETQYF. The chain is built from TRBV1 and TRBJ2-5; the table's D call, TRBD1, was not checked against the DNA. TRBV1 is a pseudogene locus. This CDR3 is built from 18 residues.

In the case of this clone: One end of the junction does not line up with germline, which may come from a read error. This chain joins TRBV7-7 and TRBJ2-2; perhaps TRBD1 as D (6 bases). The CDR3 loop spans 15 amino acids. Germline values: CDR1 SSHAT, CDR2 FNYEAQ (reference sequence). DNA for the CDR3: TGTGCTAGCAGCTTAGACCTGGACAGCCCCGGGGAGCTGTTTTTT. It translates to CASSLDLDSPGELFF.

This clone was counted a single time. The rearrangement links TRBV5-1 to TRBJ2-7; 7 bases are shared with TRBD1. There are 14 residues in the CDR3. Trimming took 3 bases from V and 2 from J; bases not matched to a gene: 5. CDR1 is SGHRS and CDR2 is YFSETQ in the germline V gene. CDR3 sequence reads: CASSSDRRPYEQYF. CDR3 DNA: TGCGCCAGCAGCTCGGACAGGCGGCCCTACGAGCAGTACTTC.

This clone came up once. The chain links TRBV6-5 to TRBJ1-2; tentatively, D is TRBD1 (6 bases). The CDR3 consists of 14 residues. CDR1 and CDR2 (germline): MNHEY, SVGAGI. With 2 bases removed from V and 6 bases from J, the gap between germline ends came to 13 bases. The chain's CDR3 is CASSYVGAGDGYTF. CDR3 coding DNA: TGTGCCAGCAGTTACGTTGGGGCAGGGGATGGCTACACCTTC.

The V call is TRBV18, the J call TRBJ2-5, with TRBD2 matching 7 bases. This CDR3 has 14 residues. Per germline, CDR1 KGHSH and CDR2 LQKENI. V lost 2 bases to trimming and J lost 4 bases; unmatched junction nucleotides: 4. The CDR3 spells CASSPGVAGETQYF. CDR3 DNA sequence: TGTGCCAGCTCACCAGGGGTAGCGGGAGAGACCCAGTACTTC.

This chain uses TRBV5-5 with TRBJ2-7, with TRBD1 matching 10 bases. The CDR3 sequence is 17 residues long. V trimming: 4 bases; J trimming: 0 bases; junction bases outside the gene matches: 10. Germline V lookup: CDR1 SGHKS, CDR2 YYEKEE (reference sequence). The CDR3 reads CASSIGQGDLPSYEQYF. The CDR3 DNA reads TGTGCCAGCAGCATAGGACAGGGGGACCTCCCCTCCTACGAGCAGTACTTC.

In regard to this clone: Mismatch with germline at one junction end may stem from a read error. At the DNA level, this CDR3 is encoded by other sequences in the same sample as well. V is TRBV11-2 and J is TRBJ2-7; D unclear. The CDR3 runs 14 residues. Germline CDR1 reads SGHAT; CDR2 reads FQNNGV. CDR3 bases: TGTGCCAGCAGTTTAGGTAGTGGTCGTTACGAGCAGTACTTC. It translates to CASSLGSGRYEQYF.

The V and J genes are TRBV5-1 and TRBJ2-7, with TRBD1 identical over 7 bases. The V gene end was trimmed by 5 bases and the J gene end by 6 bases; junction bases not matched to a gene: 2. Per germline, CDR1 SGHRS and CDR2 YFSETQ. The CDR3 runs 11 residues. This CDR3 is CASSDRVEQYF. The CDR3 DNA sequence: TGCGCCAGCAGTGACAGGGTCGAGCAGTACTTC.

Remarks on this clone: Other DNA variants within this sample encode the same CDR3. The chain uses TRBV5-4 and TRBJ2-3; D is uncertain. Germline CDR1 is SGHNT and CDR2 is YYREEE (reference sequence). V gave up 0 bases and J gave up 0 bases, with 5 bases separating them. The CDR3 extends over 14 amino acids. CDR3 residues: CASSLVQSTDTQYF. DNA of the CDR3: TGTGCCAGCAGCTTGGTCCAGAGCACAGATACGCAGTATTTT.

This rearrangement joins TRBV10-3 to TRBJ1-2; D remains ambiguous. Trimming pared 5 bases from V and 8 bases from J, leaving 21 bases between. CDR3 length: 15 amino acids. Germline V lookup: CDR1 ENHRY, CDR2 SYGVKD. As DNA, the CDR3 is TGTGCCATCAGTTCACTGACTCGGGATACCTCAGGCTACACCTTC. It encodes CAISSLTRDTSGYTF.